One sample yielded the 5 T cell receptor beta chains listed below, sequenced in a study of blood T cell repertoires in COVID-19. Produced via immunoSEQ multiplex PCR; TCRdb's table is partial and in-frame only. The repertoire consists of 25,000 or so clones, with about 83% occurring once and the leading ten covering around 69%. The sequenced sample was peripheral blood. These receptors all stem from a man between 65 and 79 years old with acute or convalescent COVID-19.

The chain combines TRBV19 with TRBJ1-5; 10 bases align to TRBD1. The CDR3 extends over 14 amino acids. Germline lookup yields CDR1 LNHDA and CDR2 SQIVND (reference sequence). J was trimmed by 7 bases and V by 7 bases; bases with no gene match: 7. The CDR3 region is CASKTGGRAQPQHF. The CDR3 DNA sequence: TGTGCCAGTAAGACAGGGGGCAGGGCGCAGCCCCAGCATTTT.

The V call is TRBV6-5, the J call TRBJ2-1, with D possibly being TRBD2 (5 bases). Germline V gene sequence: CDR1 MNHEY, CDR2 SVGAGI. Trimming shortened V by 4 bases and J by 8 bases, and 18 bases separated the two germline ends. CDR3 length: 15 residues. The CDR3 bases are TGTGCCAGCAGTTGGAGCGGTACTTATAACTATGAGCAGTTCTTC. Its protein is CASSWSGTYNYEQFF.

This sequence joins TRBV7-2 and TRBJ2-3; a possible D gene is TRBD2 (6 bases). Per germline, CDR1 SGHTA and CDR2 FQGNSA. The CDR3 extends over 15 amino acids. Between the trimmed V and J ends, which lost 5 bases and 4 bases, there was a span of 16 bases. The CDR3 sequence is CASSGAGRVADTQYF. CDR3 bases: TGTGCCAGCAGCGGAGCGGGTCGAGTTGCAGATACGCAGTATTTT.

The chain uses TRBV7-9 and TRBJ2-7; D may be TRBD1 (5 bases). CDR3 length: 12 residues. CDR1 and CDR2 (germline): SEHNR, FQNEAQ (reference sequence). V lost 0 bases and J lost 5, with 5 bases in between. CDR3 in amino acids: CASSLARDEQYF. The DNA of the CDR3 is TGTGCCAGCAGCTTAGCCAGGGACGAGCAGTACTTC. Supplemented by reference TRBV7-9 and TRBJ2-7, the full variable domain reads DTGVSQNPRHKITKRGQNVTFRCDPISEHNRLYWYRQTLGQGPEFLTYFQNEAQLEKSRLLSDRFSAERPKGSFSTLEIQRTEQGDSAMYLCASSLARDEQYFGPGTRLTVT.

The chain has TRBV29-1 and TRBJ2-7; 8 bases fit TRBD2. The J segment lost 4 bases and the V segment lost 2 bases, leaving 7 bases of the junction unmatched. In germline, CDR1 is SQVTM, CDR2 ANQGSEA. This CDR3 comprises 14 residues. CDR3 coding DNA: TGCAGCGTTGAATCCGGGGGGGCCCGGTACGAGCAGTACTTC. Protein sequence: CSVESGGARYEQYF.